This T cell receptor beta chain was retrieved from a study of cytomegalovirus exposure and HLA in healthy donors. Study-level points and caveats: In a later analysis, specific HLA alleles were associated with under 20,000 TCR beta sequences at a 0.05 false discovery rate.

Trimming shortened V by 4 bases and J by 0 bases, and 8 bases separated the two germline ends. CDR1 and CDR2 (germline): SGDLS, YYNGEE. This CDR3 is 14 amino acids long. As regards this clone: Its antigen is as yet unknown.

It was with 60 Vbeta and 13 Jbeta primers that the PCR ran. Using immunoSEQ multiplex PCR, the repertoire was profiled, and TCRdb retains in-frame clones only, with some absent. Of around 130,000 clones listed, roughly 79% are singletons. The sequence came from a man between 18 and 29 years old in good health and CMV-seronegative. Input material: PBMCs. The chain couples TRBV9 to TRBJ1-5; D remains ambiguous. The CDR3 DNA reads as TGTGCCAGCAGCCGAACTTATAGCAATCAGCCCCAGCATTTT. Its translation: CASSRTYSNQPQHF.